These T cell receptor beta chains were read from a single sample in a study of regulatory T cells in long-lasting Graves disease. TCRdb passed the multiplex PCR reads through MiXCR, listing each CDR3 protein once. The sample gives some 560,000 distinct CDR3 sequences, roughly 15% of which show up once; around 25% is in the top ten. This sample was shared with a second study, whose subject was T cells in Graves' hyperthyroidism and ophthalmopathy.

The sample consisted of peripheral blood mononuclear cells (PBMCs), taken at new diagnosis, from a patient treated with antithyroid drugs. These receptor sequences come from a woman aged 40-60 years with Graves disease. The CDR3 runs from the conserved cysteine through the conserved F or W. The size of a clone is reported for some rows only, either as once, few or many, or as a class for expanded clones.

14 TRBJ1-3 TRBV6-2/TRBV6-3 - CASSYTRGGDTIYF
17 TRBJ2-1 TRBV20-1 - CSASPRSNWVYYNEQFF
15 TRBJ1-6 TRBV2 many CASSERESYNSPLHF
14 TRBJ2-2 TRBV11-3 many CASSLDLRTGELFF
13 TRBJ2-3 TRBV30 many CAWSYRFDDTQYF
16 TRBJ2-3 TRBV5-1 few CASSYTSGGASDTQYF
11 TRBJ2-1 TRBV12-3/TRBV12-4 few CATSAGEEQFF
13 TRBJ1-1 TRBV2 many CASSSGGLTEAFF
19 TRBJ2-1 TRBV2 many CASTEPASGGSSTYNEQFF
15 TRBJ2-3 TRBV7-9 many CASSPHGQRTDTQYF
11 TRBJ2-1 TRBV20-1 many CSASRDGGQFF
14 TRBJ2-7 TRBV5-1 few CASSFDRVTYEQYF
14 TRBJ2-3 TRBV11-2 many CASSASGGVNTQYF
14 TRBJ1-3 TRBV19 few CASSMVSSGNTIYF
15 TRBJ2-3 TRBV12-3/TRBV12-4 many CAILLRGTGTDTQYF
16 TRBJ2-1 TRBV7-3 - CASSLAGTDTYNEQFF
15 TRBJ2-5 TRBV7-9 - CASSVLAGDEETQYF
12 TRBJ1-1 TRBV3-1 many CASSPGGSEAFF
16 TRBJ2-1 TRBV19 - CASSIDLVGSYNEQFF
14 TRBJ1-2 TRBV18 many CASSYGTGQYGYTF
13 TRBJ1-2 TRBV29-1 - CSVTDREDYGYTF
11 TRBJ2-4 TRBV28 many CASTWDGIQYF
14 TRBJ2-3 TRBV20-1 many CSARDAAGIDTQYF
12 TRBJ1-2 TRBV12-3/TRBV12-4 - CASRGGAEGYTF
14 TRBJ2-7 TRBV12-3/TRBV12-4 many CASSLTDRGYEQYF
16 TRBJ1-1 TRBV4-1 few CASSPTAMVWDTEAFF
16 TRBJ2-1 TRBV7-6 - CASSFLPGQATNEQFF
13 TRBJ2-1 TRBV2 many CASRKEGTNEQFF
16 TRBJ2-3 TRBV12-3/TRBV12-4 many CASRETGGPSTDTQYF
16 TRBJ2-7 TRBV28 many CASSHYPQRGADEQYF
12 TRBJ1-5 TRBV20-1 - CSARVPSQPQHF
16 TRBJ2-6 TRBV11-2 - CASRYRFSSGANVLTF
15 TRBJ2-3 TRBV7-9 few CASSGQGAYTDTQYF
16 TRBJ1-2 TRBV19 many CASSAWPGQANYGYTF
16 TRBJ2-7 TRBV10-3 few CAISDMEASWIYEQYF
17 TRBJ2-1 TRBV20-1 few CSARDNQGQGAPNEQFF
16 TRBJ1-2 TRBV7-2 - CASSLERGPASGGYTF
16 TRBJ2-7 TRBV9 few CASSPTGTMGTNEQYF
14 TRBJ2-3 TRBV5-1 - CASSLAWAGDTQYF
15 TRBJ1-1 TRBV5-8 few CASSLEEGGHTEAFF
13 TRBJ2-6 TRBV5-1 few CASSLDRGNVLTF
14 TRBJ2-7 TRBV7-6 many CASSPRGNPYEQYF
14 TRBJ1-2 TRBV5-5 many CASSPDTGGYGYTF
15 TRBJ2-5 TRBV7-9 many CASSLGAGDQETQYF
10 TRBJ1-1 TRBV7-9 few CASSPEIGLF
10 TRBJ2-3 TRBV20-1 few CSAGRDTQYF
14 TRBJ1-1 TRBV29-1 few CSVAYDRGGTEAFF
13 TRBJ1-2 TRBV12-3/TRBV12-4 - CASFQGGHYGYTF
16 TRBJ2-2 TRBV15 - CATSRAGLANTGELFF
13 TRBJ1-1 TRBV12-3/TRBV12-4 many CASIVRLSTEAFF
17 TRBJ2-3 TRBV4-1 many CASSQDGVQRRTDTQYF
15 TRBJ1-3 TRBV12-3/TRBV12-4 many CASRGEGLLGNTIYF
20 TRBJ2-2 TRBV12-3/TRBV12-4 few CASSAPQGARSSPLGGELFF
15 TRBJ2-1 TRBV3-1 many CASSHPSGGADEQFF
16 TRBJ2-6 TRBV6-1 few CASSEALEAGANVLTF